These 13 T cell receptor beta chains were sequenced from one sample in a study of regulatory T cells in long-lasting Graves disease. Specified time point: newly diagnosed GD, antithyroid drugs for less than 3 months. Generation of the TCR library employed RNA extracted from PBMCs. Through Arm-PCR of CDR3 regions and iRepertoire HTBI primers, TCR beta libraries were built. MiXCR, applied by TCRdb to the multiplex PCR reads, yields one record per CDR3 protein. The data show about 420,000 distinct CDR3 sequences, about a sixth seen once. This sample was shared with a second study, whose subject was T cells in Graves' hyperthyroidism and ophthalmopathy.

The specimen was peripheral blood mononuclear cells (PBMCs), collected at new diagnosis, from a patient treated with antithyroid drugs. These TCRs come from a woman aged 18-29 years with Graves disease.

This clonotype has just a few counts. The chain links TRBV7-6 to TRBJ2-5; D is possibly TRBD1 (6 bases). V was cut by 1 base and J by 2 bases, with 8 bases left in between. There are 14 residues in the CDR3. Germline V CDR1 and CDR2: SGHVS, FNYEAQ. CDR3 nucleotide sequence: TGTGCCAGCAGCTTAGTTGGGACACAAGAGACCCAGTACTTC. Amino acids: CASSLVGTQETQYF. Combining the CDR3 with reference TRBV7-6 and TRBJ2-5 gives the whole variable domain GAGVSQSPRYKVTKRGQDVALRCDPISGHVSLYWYRQALGQGPEFLTYFNYEAQQDKSGLPNDRFSAERPEGSISTLTIQRTEQRDSAMYRCASSLVGTQETQYFGPGTRLLVL.

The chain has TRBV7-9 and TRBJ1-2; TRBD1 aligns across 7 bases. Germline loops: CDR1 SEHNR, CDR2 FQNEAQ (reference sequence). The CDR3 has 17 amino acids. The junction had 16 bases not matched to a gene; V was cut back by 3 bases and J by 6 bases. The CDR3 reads CASSFRQGVKELHGYTF. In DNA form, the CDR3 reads TGTGCCAGCAGCTTCCGGCAGGGGGTGAAGGAGTTGCATGGCTACACCTTC.

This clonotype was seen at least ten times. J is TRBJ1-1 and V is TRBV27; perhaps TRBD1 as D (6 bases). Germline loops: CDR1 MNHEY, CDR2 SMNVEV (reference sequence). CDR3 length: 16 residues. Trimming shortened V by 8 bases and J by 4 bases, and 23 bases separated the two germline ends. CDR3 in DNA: TGTGCCAGCGGATTCCTATCTCCCCCAGGGGTCACTGAAGCTTTCTTT. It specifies CASGFLSPPGVTEAFF.

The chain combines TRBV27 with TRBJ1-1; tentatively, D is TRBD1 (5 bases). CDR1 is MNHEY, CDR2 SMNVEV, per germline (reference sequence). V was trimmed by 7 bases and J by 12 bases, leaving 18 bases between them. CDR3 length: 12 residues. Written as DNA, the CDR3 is TGTGCCAGCAATCAGGGCTTCGGTAATACTTTCTTT. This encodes CASNQGFGNTFF.

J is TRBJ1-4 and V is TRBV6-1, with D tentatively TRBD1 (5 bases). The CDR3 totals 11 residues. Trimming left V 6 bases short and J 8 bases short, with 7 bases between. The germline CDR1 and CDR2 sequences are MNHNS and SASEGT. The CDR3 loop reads CASRTVEKLFF. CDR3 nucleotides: TGTGCCAGCAGGACAGTCGAAAAACTGTTTTTT.

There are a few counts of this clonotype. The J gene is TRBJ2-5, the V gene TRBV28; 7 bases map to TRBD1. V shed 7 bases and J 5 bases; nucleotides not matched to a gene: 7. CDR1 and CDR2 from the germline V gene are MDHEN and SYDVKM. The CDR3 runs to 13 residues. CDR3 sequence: CASTRGRVETQYF. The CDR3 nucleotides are TGTGCCAGCACTAGGGGGCGGGTGGAGACCCAGTACTTC.

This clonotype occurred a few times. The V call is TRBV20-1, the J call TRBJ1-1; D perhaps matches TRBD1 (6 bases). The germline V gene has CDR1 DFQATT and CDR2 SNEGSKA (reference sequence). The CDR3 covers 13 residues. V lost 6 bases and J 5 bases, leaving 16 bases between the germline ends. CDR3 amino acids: CSAIGGGKTEAFF. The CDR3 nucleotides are TGCAGTGCCATCGGGGGCGGGAAAACTGAAGCTTTCTTT.

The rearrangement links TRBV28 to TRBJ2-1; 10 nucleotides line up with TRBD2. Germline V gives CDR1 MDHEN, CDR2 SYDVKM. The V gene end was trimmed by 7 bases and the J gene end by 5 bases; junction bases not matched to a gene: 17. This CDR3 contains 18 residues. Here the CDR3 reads CASTTPLGAGGLNNEQFF. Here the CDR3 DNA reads TGTGCCAGCACCACCCCGTTGGGAGCGGGAGGGCTTAACAATGAGCAGTTCTTC.

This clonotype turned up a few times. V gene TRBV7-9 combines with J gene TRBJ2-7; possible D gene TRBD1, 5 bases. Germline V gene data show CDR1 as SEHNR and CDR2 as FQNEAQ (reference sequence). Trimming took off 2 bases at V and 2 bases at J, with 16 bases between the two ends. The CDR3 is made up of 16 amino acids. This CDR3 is CASSLSGPGSTYEQYF. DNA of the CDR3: TGTGCCAGCAGCTTATCAGGGCCCGGGTCAACCTACGAGCAGTACTTC. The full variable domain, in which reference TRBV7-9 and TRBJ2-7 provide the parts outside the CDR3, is DTGVSQNPRHKITKRGQNVTFRCDPISEHNRLYWYRQTLGQGPEFLTYFQNEAQLEKSRLLSDRFSAERPKGSFSTLEIQRTEQGDSAMYLCASSLSGPGSTYEQYFGPGTRLTVT.

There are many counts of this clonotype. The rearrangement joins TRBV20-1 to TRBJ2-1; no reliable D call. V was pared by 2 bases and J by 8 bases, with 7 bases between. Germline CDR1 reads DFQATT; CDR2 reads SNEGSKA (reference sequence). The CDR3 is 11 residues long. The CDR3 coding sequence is TGCAGTGCTAGAATTCTGGATGAGCAGTTCTTC. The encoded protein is CSARILDEQFF.

CDR3 residues: CASSGVGVNIQYF. In DNA, the CDR3 is TGTGCCAGCTCAGGAGTTGGGGTAAACATTCAGTACTTC. V and J are TRBV18 and TRBJ2-4; no definite D call. CDR3 length: 13 amino acids. Trimming took 5 bases from V and 6 from J, leaving 11 bases between them. From germline, CDR1 is KGHSH and CDR2 LQKENI.

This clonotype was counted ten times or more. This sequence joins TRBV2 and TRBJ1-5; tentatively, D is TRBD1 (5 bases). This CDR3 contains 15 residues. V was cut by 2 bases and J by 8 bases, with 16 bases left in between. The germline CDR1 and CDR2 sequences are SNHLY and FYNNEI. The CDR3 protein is CASSESGGVIKPQHF. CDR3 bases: TGTGCCAGCAGTGAATCAGGAGGGGTAATCAAGCCCCAGCATTTT. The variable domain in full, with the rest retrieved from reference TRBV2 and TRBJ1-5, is EPEVTQTPSHQVTQMGQEVILRCVPISNHLYFYWYRQILGQKVEFLVSFYNNEISEKSEIFDDQFSVERPDGSNFTLKIRSTKLEDSAMYFCASSESGGVIKPQHFGDGTRLSIL.

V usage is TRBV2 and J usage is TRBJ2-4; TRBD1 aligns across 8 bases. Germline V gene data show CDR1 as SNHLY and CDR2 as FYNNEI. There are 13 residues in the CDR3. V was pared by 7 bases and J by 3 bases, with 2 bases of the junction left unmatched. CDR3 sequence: CASTGQVKNIQYF. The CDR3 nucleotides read TGTGCCAGCACGGGACAGGTCAAAAACATTCAGTACTTC.